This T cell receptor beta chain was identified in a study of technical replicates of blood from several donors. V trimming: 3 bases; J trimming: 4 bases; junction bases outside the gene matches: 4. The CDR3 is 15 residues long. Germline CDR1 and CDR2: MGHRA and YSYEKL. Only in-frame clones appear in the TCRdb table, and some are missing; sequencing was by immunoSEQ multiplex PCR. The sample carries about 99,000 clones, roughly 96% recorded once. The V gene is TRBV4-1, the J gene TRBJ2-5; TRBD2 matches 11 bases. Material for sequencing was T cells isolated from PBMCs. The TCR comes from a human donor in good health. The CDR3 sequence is CASSQVGLAGETQYF. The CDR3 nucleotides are TGCGCCAGCAGCCAGGTTGGACTAGCGGGAGAGACCCAGTACTTC.